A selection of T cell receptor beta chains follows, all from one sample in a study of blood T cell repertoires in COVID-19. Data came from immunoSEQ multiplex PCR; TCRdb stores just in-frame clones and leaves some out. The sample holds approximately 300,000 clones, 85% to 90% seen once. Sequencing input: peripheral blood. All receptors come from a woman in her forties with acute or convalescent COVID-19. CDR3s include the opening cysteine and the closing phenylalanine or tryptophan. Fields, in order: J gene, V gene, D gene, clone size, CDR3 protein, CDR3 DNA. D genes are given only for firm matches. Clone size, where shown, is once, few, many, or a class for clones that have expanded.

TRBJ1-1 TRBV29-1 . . CSVGQLNTEAFF TGCAGCGTTGGACAGCTGAACACTGAAGCTTTCTTT
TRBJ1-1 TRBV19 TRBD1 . CASTLQGENTEAFF TGTGCCAGTACCTTACAGGGGGAAAACACTGAAGCTTTCTTT
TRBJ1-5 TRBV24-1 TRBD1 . CATPYRGTGGAGGNQPQHF TGTGCCACCCCTTACCGGGGGACAGGGGGCGCCGGCGGCAATCAGCCCCAGCATTTT
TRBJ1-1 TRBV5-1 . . CASSLAGRAEAFF TGCGCCAGCAGCTTGGCCGGGAGGGCTGAAGCTTTCTTT
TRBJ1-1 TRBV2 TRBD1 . CASSAGQMNTEAFF TGTGCCAGCAGTGCGGGACAGATGAACACTGAAGCTTTCTTT
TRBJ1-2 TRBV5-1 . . CASKGSGVWYGYTF TGCGCCAGCAAAGGTTCAGGGGTTTGGTATGGCTACACCTTC
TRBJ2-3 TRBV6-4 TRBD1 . CASSDSAGTGSTDTQYF TGTGCCAGCAGTGACTCCGCCGGGACAGGGTCGACAGATACGCAGTATTTT
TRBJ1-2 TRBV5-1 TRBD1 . CASSPGQPYGYTF TGCGCCAGCAGCCCGGGACAGCCCTATGGCTACACCTTC
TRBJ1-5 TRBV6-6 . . CASSPPGGGSNQPQHF TGTGCCAGCAGTCCGCCCGGGGGGGGAAGCAATCAGCCCCAGCATTTT
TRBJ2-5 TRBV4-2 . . CASSQKEGETQYF TGTGCCAGCAGCCAGAAGGAGGGGGAGACCCAGTACTTC
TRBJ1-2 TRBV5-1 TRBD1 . CASSLGPTGGLYGYTF TGCGCCAGCAGCTTGGGGCCGACAGGGGGCCTCTATGGCTACACCTTC
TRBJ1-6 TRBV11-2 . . CASSLDRRAGRTYNSPLHF TGTGCCAGCAGCTTAGATCGTAGGGCAGGGAGGACCTATAATTCACCCCTCCACTTT
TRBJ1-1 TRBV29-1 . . CSVSGGTEAFF TGCAGCGTTAGCGGGGGCACTGAAGCTTTCTTT
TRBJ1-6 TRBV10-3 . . CAISEAAVRSPLHF TGTGCCATCAGTGAGGCTGCCGTGAGATCACCCCTCCACTTT
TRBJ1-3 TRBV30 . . CAWSAGGVRNTIYF TGTGCCTGGAGTGCGGGGGGTGTGAGAAACACCATATATTTT
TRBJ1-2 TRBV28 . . CASSLVRKSGYTF TGTGCCAGCAGTTTGGTCAGGAAGAGTGGCTACACCTTC
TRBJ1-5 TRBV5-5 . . CASSLAQGGLGAQHF TGTGCCAGCAGCTTGGCTCAGGGAGGCCTGGGAGCCCAGCATTTT
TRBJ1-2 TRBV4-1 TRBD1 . CASSHEDRGYGYTF TGCGCCAGCAGCCATGAGGACAGGGGGTATGGCTACACCTTC
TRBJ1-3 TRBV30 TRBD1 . CAWSEGQGVGNTIYF TGTGCCTGGAGTGAGGGACAGGGGGTTGGAAACACCATATATTTT
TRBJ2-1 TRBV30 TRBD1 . CAWSGGQVHNEQFF TGTGCCTGGAGTGGGGGACAGGTGCACAATGAGCAGTTCTTC
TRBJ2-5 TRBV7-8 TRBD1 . CASSFDRVTQETQYF TGTGCCAGCAGCTTCGACAGGGTGACACAAGAGACCCAGTACTTC
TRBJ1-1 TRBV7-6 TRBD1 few CASSSAVGTGMTEAFF TGTGCCAGCAGCTCCGCGGTGGGGACAGGGATGACTGAAGCTTTCTTT
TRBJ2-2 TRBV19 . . CASGSVGANTGELFF TGTGCCAGTGGAAGCGTCGGCGCGAACACCGGGGAGCTGTTTTTT
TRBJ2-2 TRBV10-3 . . CAISEGGNRGTGELFF TGTGCCATCAGTGAGGGAGGGAACCGGGGCACCGGGGAGCTGTTTTTT
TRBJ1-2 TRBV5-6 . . CASRDTPNYGYTF TGTGCCAGCAGGGACACGCCTAACTATGGCTACACCTTC
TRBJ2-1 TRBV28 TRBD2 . CASSAGRDEQFF TGTGCCAGCAGTGCGGGGAGGGATGAGCAGTTCTTC
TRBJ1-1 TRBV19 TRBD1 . CASTDRGQGAREAFF TGTGCCAGTACCGATAGGGGACAGGGGGCGCGTGAAGCTTTCTTT
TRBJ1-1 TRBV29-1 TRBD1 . CSVPGLTGDTEAFF TGCAGCGTCCCAGGATTGACAGGGGACACTGAAGCTTTCTTT
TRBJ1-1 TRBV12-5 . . CASGFLLRDNGQNTEAFF TGTGCTAGTGGTTTCCTCCTCCGGGATAACGGGCAGAACACTGAAGCTTTCTTT
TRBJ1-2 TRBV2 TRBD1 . CASRTGDYGYTF TGTGCCAGCAGGACAGGGGACTATGGCTACACCTTC
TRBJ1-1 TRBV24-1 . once CATSEGDWGEAFF TGTGCCACCAGTGAGGGGGACTGGGGTGAAGCTTTCTTT
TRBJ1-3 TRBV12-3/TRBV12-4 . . CASRVEGNTIYF TGTGCCAGCAGGGTAGAAGGAAACACCATATATTTT
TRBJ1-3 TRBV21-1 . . CASSKQGHPTIYF TGTGCCAGCAGCAAGCAGGGCCACCCCACCATATATTTT
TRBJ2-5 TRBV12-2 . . CASRLYYRGQTQYF TGTGCAAGTCGCTTATACTACAGGGGCCAGACCCAGTACTTC
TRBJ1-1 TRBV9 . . CASSVDARGNTEAFF TGTGCCAGCAGCGTAGATGCTAGGGGTAACACTGAAGCTTTCTTT
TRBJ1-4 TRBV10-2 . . CASSTREREKLFF TGCGCCAGCAGTACCAGGGAACGTGAAAAACTGTTTTTT
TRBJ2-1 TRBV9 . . CASSVDWGHSYNEQFF TGTGCCAGCAGCGTAGATTGGGGCCACTCCTACAATGAGCAGTTCTTC
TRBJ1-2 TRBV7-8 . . CASSLGALGHGYTF TGTGCCAGCAGCTTAGGAGCCTTGGGGCATGGCTACACCTTC
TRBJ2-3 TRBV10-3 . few CAFKPEHTDTQYF TGTGCCTTCAAACCTGAACACACAGATACGCAGTATTTT
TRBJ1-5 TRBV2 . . CASSEESVNQPQHF TGTGCCAGCAGTGAAGAGTCAGTCAATCAGCCCCAGCATTTT
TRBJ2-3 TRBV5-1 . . CASSLQQSTDTQYF TGCGCCAGCAGCTTGCAACAGAGTACAGATACGCAGTATTTT